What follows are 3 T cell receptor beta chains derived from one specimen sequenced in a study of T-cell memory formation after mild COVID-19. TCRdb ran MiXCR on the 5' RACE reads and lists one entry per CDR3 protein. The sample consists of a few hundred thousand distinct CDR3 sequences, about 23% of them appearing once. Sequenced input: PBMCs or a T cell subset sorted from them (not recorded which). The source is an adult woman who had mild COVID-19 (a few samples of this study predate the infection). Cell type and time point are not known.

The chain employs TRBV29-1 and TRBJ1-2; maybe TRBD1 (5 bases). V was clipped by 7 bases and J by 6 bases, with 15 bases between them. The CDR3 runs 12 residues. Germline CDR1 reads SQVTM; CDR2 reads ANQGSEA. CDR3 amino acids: CSAAQGRDGYTF. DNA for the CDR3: TGCAGCGCCGCCCAGGGACGAGATGGCTACACCTTC. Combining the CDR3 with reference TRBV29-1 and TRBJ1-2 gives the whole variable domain SAVISQKPSRDICQRGTSLTIQCQVDSQVTMMFWYRQQPGQSLTLIATANQGSEATYESGFVIDKFPISRPNLTFSTLTVSNMSPEDSSIYLCSAAQGRDGYTFGSGTRLTVV.

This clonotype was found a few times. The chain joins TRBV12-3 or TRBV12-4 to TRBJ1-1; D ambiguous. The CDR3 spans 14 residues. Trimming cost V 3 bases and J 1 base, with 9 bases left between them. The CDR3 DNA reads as TGTGCCAGCAGTTTTTATGGCAAGAACACTGAAGCTTTCTTT. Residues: CASSFYGKNTEAFF.

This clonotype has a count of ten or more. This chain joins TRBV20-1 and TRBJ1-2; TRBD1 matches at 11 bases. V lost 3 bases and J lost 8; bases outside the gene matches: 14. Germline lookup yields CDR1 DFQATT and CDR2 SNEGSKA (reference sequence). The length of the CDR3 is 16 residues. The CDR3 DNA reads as TGCAGTGCTAGGGGTGGACAGGGGGCAAGGTCAGGGGGCTACACCTTC. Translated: CSARGGQGARSGGYTF.